This T cell receptor (beta chain) is drawn from a study of PD-L1 blockade in urothelial cancer. Details on this clone: Its antigen is as yet unknown.

The CDR3 consists of 16 residues. Germline V gene data show CDR1 as PRHDT and CDR2 as FYEKMQ (reference sequence). After removal of 5 bases from V and 3 bases from J, the junction contained 9 bases not matched to a gene. Study observations and caveats: At the 3-week point, tumor-associated blood clones expanded more in durable-benefit patients.

Described time point: peripheral blood 6 weeks after treatment start. The patients' disease, urothelial carcinoma, was locally advanced or metastatic. TCRdb's table, derived via immunoSEQ multiplex PCR, lists solely in-frame clones and lacks some. The sample has roughly 110,000 clones; 75% to 95% are singletons. The TCR sequence derives from a man aged 55 to 70 with urothelial cancer. This chain joins TRBV13 and TRBJ2-5, with 10 bases lining up with TRBD2. Sequenced here: PBMCs, sampled around atezolizumab (anti-PD-L1) treatment. The CDR3 DNA reads as TGTGCCAGCAGCCCCCCTGGGCTAGCGGGAGAAGAGACCCAGTACTTC. It encodes CASSPPGLAGEETQYF.